This T cell receptor (beta chain) was observed in a study of identifying expanded T cells in peripheral blood. Findings and limits, study-wide: Variance in clone template counts between approximately two-week samples significantly increased with total template count across all healthy donors. Over two and four weeks, about 16.4 and 19 clones changed, versus approximately 1.1 between replicates.

Turning to this clone: Antigen: not known.

Here immunoSEQ multiplex PCR was the method, and the copy in TCRdb shows in-frame clones only, minus some. The data contain about 100,000 clones, over 80% of them singletons. Healthy donors had no documented immune events, such as infections, while sampled. The CDR3 contains 15 residues. Germline CDR1 and CDR2: SGDLS and YYNGEE. V lost 3 bases and J lost 3; bases outside the gene matches: 7. This clonotype was sampled from a person between 18 and 75 years old in good health. The sequenced sample consisted of blood. The V gene is TRBV9, the J gene TRBJ1-2; 8 nucleotides match TRBD1. CDR3 in amino acids: CASSARQGSDYGYTF. The CDR3 DNA is TGTGCCAGCAGCGCGCGACAGGGGTCGGACTATGGCTACACCTTC.